The sequence of this TCR beta chain was determined in a study of T cell responses to AZD1222 COVID-19 vaccine (dated by TCRdb to about 2021). Describing the broader study: A total of about 240 trial participants underwent TCR sequencing, of whom 207 received two doses of AZD1222 and approximately 25 received two doses of the MenACWY control vaccine. Trial participants were enrolled by age into 18-55, 56-69 and 70-plus year subgroups, with roughly 160, 29 and 62 TCR-sequenced participants respectively. The study at large found these results: No day 14 peak-response samples were available, so repertoires were characterized only after the peak T cell response. Conclusions about previously exposed vaccinees are limited, since just five to seven AZD1222 recipients were seropositive for SARS-CoV-2 at baseline. The vaccine-associated CD4 TCRs covered the entire spike protein, and the dominant responses fell in regions 160-218 and 743-854. In the small 56-69-year group, the increase in depth fell short of significance, most likely because of low power. Reportedly, close to half of the unique spike-specific TCRs recognized epitopes lying outside the regions that are mutated in the B.1.351 and B.1.1.7 variants. After two AZD1222 doses, both the breadth and the depth of spike-specific TCRs were significantly higher than at day 0 and than in MenACWY recipients. Most participants were white British and females outnumbered males, and the authors suggested that clonal diversity may have been underestimated.

On this clone itself: Its antigen has not been determined. Per-base quality was not reported, and no clone a single base away is much larger than it.

What the time point label conveys for this sample: baseline before first vaccination. This specimen's treatment or condition label, per the study, means: meningococcal conjugate vaccine given as trial control. Samples from vaccinated people were obtained from the UK trials COV001 and COV002, which included a single-blind randomized controlled phase 2/3 trial of AZD1222 (ChAdOx1 nCoV-19) in healthy adults. Trial participant PBMC samples were collected at day 0 and day 28 after the second dose for TCRbeta chain sequencing. The CDR3 regions of human TCRbeta chains were analyzed by immunosequencing. The authors' pipeline ran thus. TCRs in the repertoires were matched against a reference library of SARS-CoV-2-specific TCRs that had been generated with the MIRA antigen-specificity platform. Breadth meant the fraction of unique TCRs that were SARS-CoV-2-associated, whereas depth meant the fraction of total T cells that were SARS-CoV-2-associated. Using the MIRA data, every spike-specific TCR was mapped to the spike region that the TCR reacted to and assigned to either a CD4 or a CD8 class. Log10-transformed breadth and depth values were compared by one-way ANOVA with Sidak's multiple comparisons tests. TCRdb holds this immuneACCESS table with in-frame rearrangements only. Some clones are missing; in checked studies, unresolved V genes explain under half, and the rest has no known cause. V, J and clone size are taken as reported in that table, and D and trimming were inferred from the DNA itself. The sample records roughly 150,000 clones, around 89% of which are singletons. Jointly, the top ten make up about 3.7% of the sample.

Clipping removes 5 bases from V and 1 base from J, with 10 as the unmatched junction base count. There are 17 amino acids in the CDR3, from cysteine to phenylalanine inclusive. Only the CDR3 portion is preserved as DNA: 51 bases, with reading frame beginning at the first base. The germline V gene specifies SGHTA as CDR1 and FQGNSA as CDR2. This clonotype was sampled from an adult in good health. The sequenced sample was peripheral blood, obtained on day 0 of MenACWY control vaccination. The chain is assembled from TRBV7-2 and TRBJ2-5, with 10 bases matching TRBD2. In nucleotide form, the sequence is TGTGCCAGCAGCCTAGGGGTAGCGGGGGGCCCCCAAGAGACCCAGTACTTC. Translated, this is CASSLGVAGGPQETQYF.